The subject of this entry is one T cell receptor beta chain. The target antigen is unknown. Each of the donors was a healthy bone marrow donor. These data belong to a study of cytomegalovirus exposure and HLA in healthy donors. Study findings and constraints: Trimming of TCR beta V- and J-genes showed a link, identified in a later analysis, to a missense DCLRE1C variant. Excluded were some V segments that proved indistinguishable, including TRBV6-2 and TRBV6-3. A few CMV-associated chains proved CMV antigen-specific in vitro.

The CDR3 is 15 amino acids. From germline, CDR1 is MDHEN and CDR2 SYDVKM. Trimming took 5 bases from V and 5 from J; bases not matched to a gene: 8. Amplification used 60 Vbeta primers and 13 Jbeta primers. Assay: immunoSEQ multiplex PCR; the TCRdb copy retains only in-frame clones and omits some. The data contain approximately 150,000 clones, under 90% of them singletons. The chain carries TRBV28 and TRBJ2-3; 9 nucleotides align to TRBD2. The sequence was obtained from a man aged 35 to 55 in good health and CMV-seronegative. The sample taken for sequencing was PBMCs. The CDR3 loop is CASSVSGGEGDTQYF. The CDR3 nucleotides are TGTGCCAGCAGTGTTAGCGGGGGCGAGGGAGATACGCAGTATTTT.